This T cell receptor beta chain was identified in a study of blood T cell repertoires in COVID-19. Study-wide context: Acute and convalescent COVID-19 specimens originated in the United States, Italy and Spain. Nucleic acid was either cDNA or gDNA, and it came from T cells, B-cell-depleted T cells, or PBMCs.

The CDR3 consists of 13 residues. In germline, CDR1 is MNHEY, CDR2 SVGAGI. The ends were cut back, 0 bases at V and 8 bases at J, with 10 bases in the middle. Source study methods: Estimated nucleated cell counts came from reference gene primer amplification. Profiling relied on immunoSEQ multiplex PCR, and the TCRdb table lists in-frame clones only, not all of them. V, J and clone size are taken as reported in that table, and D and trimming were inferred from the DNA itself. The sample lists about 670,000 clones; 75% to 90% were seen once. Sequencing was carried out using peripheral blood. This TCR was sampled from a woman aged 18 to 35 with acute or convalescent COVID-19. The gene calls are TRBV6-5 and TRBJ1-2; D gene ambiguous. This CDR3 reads CASSYSGDSGYTF. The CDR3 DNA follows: TGTGCCAGCAGTTACTCCGGGGATAGCGGCTACACCTTC.